A single TCR beta chain is shown here with its context. As yet, its antigen is unknown. These data originate in a study of T cells expressing NK-cell markers. Study as a whole: Just one sequenced donor of eight was HCMV-seronegative, while seven were seropositive.

Study conclusions and caveats: CD8+ T cells in 5 or 6 donors included dominant NKG2C+ clonotypes at roughly 1.0-8%.

CDR1 is SGHTA, CDR2 FQGNSA, per germline. The length of the CDR3 is 13 residues. TCRdb re-called the 5' RACE reads; every CDR3 protein appears as one record, without DNA. Recorded for this sample: about 260,000 distinct CDR3 sequences. Sequencing was performed on blood T cells: a sorted CD56 or NKG2C T cell subset, CD4+ or CD8+ T cells, or bulk PBMC T cells (not recorded which). The source is a man younger than 35 in good health. J is TRBJ2-1 and V is TRBV7-2. The CDR3: CASSGHWDNEQFF.